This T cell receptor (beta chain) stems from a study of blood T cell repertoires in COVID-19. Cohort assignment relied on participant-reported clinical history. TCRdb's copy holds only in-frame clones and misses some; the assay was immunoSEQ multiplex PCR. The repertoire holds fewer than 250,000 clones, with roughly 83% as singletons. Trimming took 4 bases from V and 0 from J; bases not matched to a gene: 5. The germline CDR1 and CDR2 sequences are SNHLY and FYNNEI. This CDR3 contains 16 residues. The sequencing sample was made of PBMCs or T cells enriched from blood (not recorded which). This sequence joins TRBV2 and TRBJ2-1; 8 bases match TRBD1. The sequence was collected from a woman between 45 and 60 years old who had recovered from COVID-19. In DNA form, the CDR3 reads TGTGCCAGCAGTGGGACAGGGAAGAGCTCCTACAATGAGCAGTTCTTC. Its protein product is CASSGTGKSSYNEQFF.